This is a list of T cell receptor beta chains from one sample in a study of shared clonotypes between healthy human individuals. Libraries were prepared by immunoSEQ multiplex PCR; TCRdb keeps only in-frame clonotypes and omits some of them. Of 2.5 million or so clones listed, around nine tenths are singletons. Input material: naive CD4+ T cells sorted from blood. The origin of the receptors is a man between 18 and 35 years old in good health. The CDR3 runs from the conserved cysteine through the conserved F or W. D genes are given only for firm matches. Clone size is shown for a subset of rows, as once, few, many or a class of expanded clone.

V	D	J	size	DNA	CDR3
TRBV9	TRBD1	TRBJ2-3	once	TGTGCCAGCAGCGTAGGACAGGGAGCCACAGATACGCAGTATTTT	CASSVGQGATDTQYF
TRBV10-2	TRBD1	TRBJ1-3	.	TGCGCCAGCAGCGACAGGGGAGACACCATATATTTT	CASSDRGDTIYF
TRBV28	TRBD1	TRBJ2-1	.	TGTGCCAGTCCTCCAAAAGCGGGACAGGGGGCGGTCTCCTACAATGAGCAGTTCTTC	CASPPKAGQGAVSYNEQFF
TRBV19	.	TRBJ1-2	.	TGTGCCAGACTAGATGGGGCAGGATCAGCTAACTATGGCTACACCTTC	CARLDGAGSANYGYTF
TRBV6-5	TRBD1	TRBJ1-5	.	TGTGCCAGCAGTTCCTCCGGGACAGGGTTACAGCCCCAGCATTTT	CASSSSGTGLQPQHF
TRBV7-2	TRBD2	TRBJ2-1	.	TGTGCCAGCAGCTTATCTAGCGGGGATTACAATGAGCAGTTCTTC	CASSLSSGDYNEQFF
TRBV5-8	.	TRBJ2-7	.	TGTGCCAGCAGCTTGGTTGGGGGCGCCTACGAGCAGTACTTC	CASSLVGGAYEQYF
TRBV9	TRBD1	TRBJ2-7	.	TGTGCCAGCAGCGCTTCGGACAGGAGCTCCTACGAGCAGTACTTC	CASSASDRSSYEQYF
TRBV19	TRBD2	TRBJ2-1	.	TGTGCCAGTAAAAGCGGGAGCTCCTACAATGAGCAGTTCTTC	CASKSGSSYNEQFF
TRBV28	.	TRBJ2-2	.	TGTGCCAGCAAAGGGGGGAACACCGGGGAGCTGTTTTTT	CASKGGNTGELFF
TRBV7-9	.	TRBJ1-1	.	TGTGCCAGCAGCCCGCGACCTACCTCCTATGGTCACACTGAAGCTTTCTTT	CASSPRPTSYGHTEAFF
TRBV11-2	.	TRBJ2-7	.	TGTGCCAGCAGCCGCAGTCCCTACGAGCAGTACTTC	CASSRSPYEQYF
TRBV7-9	.	TRBJ2-4	once	TGTGCCAGCAGCTTATCCAGGGAGGCTAGAGCCAAAAACATTCAGTACTTC	CASSLSREARAKNIQYF
TRBV28	.	TRBJ1-5	.	TGTGCCAGCAGTTTTTTCAGGGCAGTCAATCAGCCCCAGCATTTT	CASSFFRAVNQPQHF
TRBV7-2	.	TRBJ1-5	.	TGTGCCAGCAGCTTAGACAGCCCCAATCAGCCCCAGCATTTT	CASSLDSPNQPQHF
TRBV7-2	.	TRBJ1-3	.	TGTGCCAGCAGCTTAGGACAGACCTCTGGAAACACCATATATTTT	CASSLGQTSGNTIYF
TRBV15	.	TRBJ2-1	.	TGTGCCACCAGCAGAGATCGCAGTAAGACTAATCAGTTCTTC	CATSRDRSKTNQFF
TRBV30	.	TRBJ2-1	.	TGTGCCTGGAGTAACCTCGGGCTAACCTACAATGAGCAGTTCTTC	CAWSNLGLTYNEQFF
TRBV5-1	TRBD2	TRBJ2-1	.	TGCGCCAGCAGCCCGATATCGGGGACTAGCGGGAACTCCTACAATGAGCAGTTCTTC	CASSPISGTSGNSYNEQFF
TRBV7-2	TRBD2	TRBJ2-5	.	TGTGCCAGCAGCCGGAGGACTAGCAATATTGAGACCCAGTACTTC	CASSRRTSNIETQYF
TRBV4-1	TRBD2	TRBJ2-3	.	TGCGCCAGCAGCCAAGAAGGGGGACTAGCGGAGGGCACAGATACGCAGTATTTT	CASSQEGGLAEGTDTQYF
TRBV28	TRBD1	TRBJ1-2	.	TGTGCCAGCAGTGCGACAGGGGGCGGCTATGGCTACACCTTC	CASSATGGGYGYTF
TRBV18	.	TRBJ2-3	.	TGTGCCAGCTCACCACCAGTGGGGTTTCCCACAGATACGCAGTATTTT	CASSPPVGFPTDTQYF
TRBV10-3	.	TRBJ2-7	.	TGTGCCATCAGTGGGGGGACCGACCTTGAAGAGCAGTACTTC	CAISGGTDLEEQYF
TRBV30	.	TRBJ1-2	.	TGTGCCTGGAGTCATATTGGAGGGTGGGGTTATGGCTACACCTTC	CAWSHIGGWGYGYTF
TRBV12-5	.	TRBJ2-5	.	TGTGCTAGTGCTTTGAGACGGGAGCAAGAGACCCAGTACTTC	CASALRREQETQYF
TRBV7-9	.	TRBJ1-2	.	TGTGCCAGCAGCTTAGGGGGGCTGGGAGACTATGGCTACACCTTC	CASSLGGLGDYGYTF
TRBV19	.	TRBJ2-6	.	TGTGCCAGTCGAAAATCTGGGGCCAACGTCCTGACTTTC	CASRKSGANVLTF
TRBV2	.	TRBJ2-1	.	TGTGCCAGCAGACGCTTATCCTACAATGAGCAGTTCTTC	CASRRLSYNEQFF
TRBV7-2	TRBD1	TRBJ1-5	.	TGTGCCAGCAGCCCCCGACAGGGAGTCCGTCAGCCCCAGCATTTT	CASSPRQGVRQPQHF
TRBV9	TRBD1	TRBJ1-1	.	TGTGCCAGCAGCGAGACAGGGTACACTGAAGCTTTCTTT	CASSETGYTEAFF
TRBV6-5	TRBD1	TRBJ2-6	.	TGTGCCAGCAAGACAGGGGAGGCTGGGGCCAACGTCCTGACTTTC	CASKTGEAGANVLTF
TRBV7-2	.	TRBJ2-2	.	TGTGCCAGCAGCTCCGGGGGTCCCGGGGAGCTGTTTTTT	CASSSGGPGELFF